A selection of T cell receptor beta chains follows, all from one sample in a study of cytomegalovirus exposure and HLA in healthy donors. Profiled with immunoSEQ multiplex PCR; TCRdb holds only in-frame clones, not every one. The sample consists of more than 200,000 clones, 60% to 80% of them appearing once. The sample comprised PBMCs. The receptor set was obtained from a male donor in good health and CMV-seronegative. The CDR3 runs from the conserved cysteine through the conserved F or W. A D gene is named only where the DNA matches it firmly. Clone size is not always given. Where it is, it says once, few, many or a class for expanded clones.

V: TRBV19; size: NA; D: NA; J: TRBJ2-5; DNA: TGTGCCAGTAGTATAGGAGGTCGCAGGGGCGAAGAGACCCAGTACTTC; CDR3: CASSIGGRRGEETQYF
V: TRBV11-2; size: NA; D: NA; J: TRBJ2-7; DNA: TGTGCCAGCAGCTCCCGGGACACCTCAGGGTCCTACGAGCAGTACTTC; CDR3: CASSSRDTSGSYEQYF
V: TRBV7-9; size: once; D: NA; J: TRBJ2-4; DNA: TGTGCCAGCAGCTTATCTGGACAGACGAACATTCAGTACTTC; CDR3: CASSLSGQTNIQYF
V: TRBV7-3; size: NA; D: TRBD2; J: TRBJ2-1; DNA: TGTGCCAGCAGGTCCCCCCTCAGGGGTAGCGGGGGAAGCTCCTACAATGAGCAGTTCTTC; CDR3: CASRSPLRGSGGSSYNEQFF
V: TRBV11-2; size: NA; D: TRBD1; J: TRBJ1-1; DNA: TGTGCCAGCAGCCTGGACAGGGGCACAAACACTGAAGCTTTCTTT; CDR3: CASSLDRGTNTEAFF
V: TRBV6-1; size: NA; D: NA; J: TRBJ1-5; DNA: TGTGCCAGCAGTGTACAGGGAGGGGACCAGCCCCAGCATTTT; CDR3: CASSVQGGDQPQHF
V: TRBV29-1; size: NA; D: TRBD1; J: TRBJ2-7; DNA: TGCAGCGTTCAGCCAGGGGGCGTTTACGAGCAGTACTTC; CDR3: CSVQPGGVYEQYF
V: TRBV19; size: once; D: NA; J: TRBJ1-2; DNA: TGTGCCAGTAGTATAATCCTTGACAGAGATGGCTACACCTTC; CDR3: CASSIILDRDGYTF
V: TRBV27; size: NA; D: TRBD2; J: TRBJ2-7; DNA: TGTGCCAGCAGTTTGCATGTAGCGGGGGCATCCGAGCAGTACTTC; CDR3: CASSLHVAGASEQYF
V: TRBV2; size: once; D: TRBD1; J: TRBJ2-2; DNA: TGTGCCAGCCTCGGACAGGGGAAGTTGGAGAACACCGGGGAGCTGTTTTTT; CDR3: CASLGQGKLENTGELFF
V: TRBV6-1; size: once; D: NA; J: TRBJ1-1; DNA: TGTGCCAGTACTGTGCCAGGCTGGACTGAAGCTTTCTTT; CDR3: CASTVPGWTEAFF
V: TRBV4-1; size: NA; D: TRBD1; J: TRBJ2-7; DNA: TGCGCCAGCAGCCAAGAAGGGACAGCGACCTACGAGCAGTACTTC; CDR3: CASSQEGTATYEQYF
V: TRBV28; size: few; D: NA; J: TRBJ2-6; DNA: TGTGCCAGCAGTTTAGCGTTCTCTGGGGCCAACGTCCTGACTTTC; CDR3: CASSLAFSGANVLTF
V: TRBV2; size: NA; D: NA; J: TRBJ1-3; DNA: TGTGCCAGCAGTGAACAGGCGATTGGAAACACCATATATTTT; CDR3: CASSEQAIGNTIYF
V: TRBV28; size: NA; D: TRBD2; J: TRBJ2-1; DNA: TGTGCCAGCAGTTTATCGGAGGGAGGGGAGCAGTTCTTC; CDR3: CASSLSEGGEQFF
V: TRBV5-4; size: NA; D: TRBD1; J: TRBJ2-4; DNA: TGTGCCAGCAGCCCCACAGGGGGCCGTGAGGCCAAAAACATTCAGTACTTC; CDR3: CASSPTGGREAKNIQYF
V: TRBV7-3; size: NA; D: NA; J: TRBJ1-1; DNA: TGTGCCAGCAGCTTAACATCGGGGTTCGCTGAAGCTTTCTTT; CDR3: CASSLTSGFAEAFF
V: TRBV2; size: NA; D: TRBD2; J: TRBJ2-7; DNA: TGTGCCAGCAGTGAAGGACTAGCGGGTACCTACGAGCAGTACTTC; CDR3: CASSEGLAGTYEQYF
V: TRBV5-1; size: once; D: NA; J: TRBJ2-2; DNA: TGCGCCAGCAGCTTGGATCCCGGGTCCGGGGAGCTGTTTTTT; CDR3: CASSLDPGSGELFF
V: TRBV7-3; size: NA; D: NA; J: TRBJ2-3; DNA: TGTGCCAGCAGCGTAGACAGAACCCTTGCTAGCACAGATACGCAGTATTTT; CDR3: CASSVDRTLASTDTQYF
V: TRBV5-1; size: NA; D: TRBD1; J: TRBJ1-4; DNA: TGCGCCAGCAGCTTGGACAGGGGAGTTGAAAAACTGTTTTTT; CDR3: CASSLDRGVEKLFF